This section outlines one T cell receptor beta chain sequence together with its context. What it binds is unknown. The PCR used 60 Vbeta and 13 Jbeta primers. The assay was immunoSEQ multiplex PCR, and TCRdb's table has in-frame clones only and misses some. The sample holds just over 80,000 clones, under 80% seen once. The CDR3 consists of 13 residues. From germline, CDR1 is GTSNPN and CDR2 SVGIG (reference sequence). The V end was cut by 2 bases, the J end by 6 bases, with 14 bases between. The sample originates from a study of cytomegalovirus exposure and HLA in healthy donors. General observations from the study: A later analysis, which compared TCR beta chains of equal frequency, found the HLA-associated ones more clonally expanded. Trimming of TCR beta V- and J-genes showed a link, identified in a later analysis, to a missense DCLRE1C variant. Listed as cytomegalovirus-associated were 150 or so TCR beta chains. For cytomegalovirus status, the classifier reportedly gave diagnoses with high specificity and sensitivity.

The sample taken for sequencing was PBMCs. The clonotype comes from a man in his late teens or twenties in good health and CMV-seropositive. The rearrangement joins TRBV30 to TRBJ2-7; D possibly corresponds to TRBD2 (6 bases). This CDR3 reads CAWSPGGFLEQYF. The DNA for the CDR3 is TGTGCCTGGAGTCCCGGGGGATTCCTCGAGCAGTACTTC.